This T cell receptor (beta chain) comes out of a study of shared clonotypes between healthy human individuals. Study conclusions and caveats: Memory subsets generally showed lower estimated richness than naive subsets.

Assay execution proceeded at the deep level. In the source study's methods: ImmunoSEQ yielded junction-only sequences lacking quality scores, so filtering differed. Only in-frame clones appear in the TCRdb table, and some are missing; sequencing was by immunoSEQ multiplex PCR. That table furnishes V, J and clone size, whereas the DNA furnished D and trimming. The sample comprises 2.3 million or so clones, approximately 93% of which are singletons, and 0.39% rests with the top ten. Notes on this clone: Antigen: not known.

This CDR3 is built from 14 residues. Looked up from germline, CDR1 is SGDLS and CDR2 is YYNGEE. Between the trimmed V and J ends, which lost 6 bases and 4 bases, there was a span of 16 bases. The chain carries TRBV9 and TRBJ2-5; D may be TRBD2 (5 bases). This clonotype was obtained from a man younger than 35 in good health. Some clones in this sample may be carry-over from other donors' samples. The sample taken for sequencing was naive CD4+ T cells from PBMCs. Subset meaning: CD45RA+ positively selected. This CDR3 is CASTREGRRETQYF. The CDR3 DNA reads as TGTGCCAGCACCAGAGAGGGAAGGAGAGAGACCCAGTACTTC. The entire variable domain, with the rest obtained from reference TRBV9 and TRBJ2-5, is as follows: DSGVTQTPKHLITATGQRVTLRCSPRSGDLSVYWYQQSLDQGLQFLIQYYNGEERAKGNILERFSAQQFPDLHSELNLSSLELGDSALYFCASTREGRRETQYFGPGTRLLVL.